This T cell receptor beta chain was found in a study of T cells in Graves' hyperthyroidism and ophthalmopathy. The study, taken as a whole, reports: The model's output predicted ophthalmopathy at a median of around 7 months prior to onset. Blood shared most expanded thyroid clonotypes above 0.001.

To note about this clonotype: Its antigen is undetermined.

Lactation, pregnancy, other autoimmune disease or uncontrolled infection led to exclusion of patients. PBMCs came from about 10 ml fresh peripheral blood. Researchers amplified the TCR beta CDR3 regions from RNA transcripts. Initially, a first-round RT-PCR of the TCR CDR3 employed the HTBI primer set. TCRdb ran MiXCR on the multiplex PCR reads and lists one entry per CDR3 protein. The table has some 700,000 distinct CDR3 sequences, approximately 15% seen once; the top ten hold roughly a sixth. Germline V lookup: CDR1 SGHVS, CDR2 FNYEAQ. The CDR3 covers 14 residues. Trimming left V 5 bases short and J 2 bases short, with 11 bases between.

The sequencing sample was made of blood. This TCR was recovered from a middle-aged man with Graves' hyperthyroidism. This chain links TRBV7-6 with TRBJ2-3; D not resolved. In DNA form, the CDR3 reads TGTGCCAGCAGCACCCCCCTTGCCACAGATACGCAGTATTTT. Amino acid sequence: CASSTPLATDTQYF.